This T cell receptor beta chain was captured in a study of T cells expressing NK-cell markers. Study-level points and caveats: Each of several donors carried dominant NKG2C+ clonotypes accounting for about 1.0-8% of CD8+ T cells.

Libraries used 5'RACE template switching adding universal primer site and UMIs. TCRdb reprocessed the 5' RACE reads and reports one entry per CDR3 protein, with no DNA. The sample has almost 450,000 distinct CDR3 sequences; the top ten hold roughly 7.2%. As to this clonotype: No antigen is known for it.

The specimen sequenced was blood T cells: a sorted CD56 or NKG2C T cell subset, CD4+ or CD8+ T cells, or bulk PBMC T cells (not recorded which). The source of this sequence is a woman between 18 and 75 years old in good health.

CDR3 region: CSVLWDVSYNEQFF. The chain uses TRBV29-1 and TRBJ2-1. Germline-derived CDR1 and CDR2 are SQVTM and ANQGSEA. The CDR3 spans 14 residues.